The 4 T cell receptor beta chains reported below all come from one sample, sequenced in a study of T cells in Graves' hyperthyroidism and ophthalmopathy. The CDR3 regions of TCR beta were amplified from RNA transcripts. First-round RT-PCR targeting the TCR CDR3 was performed with the HTBI primer set. Using its own MiXCR run on the multiplex PCR reads, TCRdb lists one record per CDR3 protein. Altogether some 490,000 distinct CDR3 sequences are present, about 16% being singletons, with the ten largest covering approximately 30%. Input material: blood. These receptors were obtained from a woman aged 30 to 39 with Graves' ophthalmopathy.

This chain joins TRBV7-3 and TRBJ2-1; no reliable D call. Trimming left V 4 bases short and J 2 bases short, with 6 bases between. The CDR3 length is 13 residues. Germline V lookup: CDR1 SGHTA, CDR2 FQGTGA. The DNA of the CDR3 is TGTGCCAGCAGCTCCTGGGCCTACAATGAGCAGTTCTTC. Its protein is CASSSWAYNEQFF.

This clonotype appeared a few times. This chain uses TRBV6-1 with TRBJ1-2; 9 bases align to TRBD1. Per germline, CDR1 MNHNS and CDR2 SASEGT. This CDR3 region has 14 residues. The V segment lost 4 bases and the J segment 5 bases; nucleotides outside the gene matches: 5. In DNA, the CDR3 is TGTGCCAGCAGTGCGGCCGGGACAGGGTATGGCTACACCTTC. The encoded protein is CASSAAGTGYGYTF.

In its sample, this clonotype was seen many times. The gene calls are TRBV30 and TRBJ2-7; unclear D gene. The V end lost 0 bases, the J end lost 2 bases, and 8 bases lay between the germline ends. The CDR3 has 13 residues. Germline V gives CDR1 GTSNPN, CDR2 SVGIG (reference sequence). This CDR3 is CAWSVSSPYEQYF. The CDR3 bases are TGTGCCTGGAGTGTGTCTTCACCCTACGAGCAGTACTTC.

This chain links TRBV4-2 with TRBJ2-1; 10 nucleotides agree with TRBD2. CDR3 length: 16 residues. With V trimmed by 0 bases and J by 6 bases, 5 bases remained unmatched. From germline, CDR1 is LGHNA and CDR2 YNFKEQ. CDR3 protein: CASSQERAGGVNEQFF. Here the CDR3 DNA reads TGTGCCAGCAGCCAAGAAAGAGCGGGGGGGGTCAATGAGCAGTTCTTC.